The clone carrying this T cell receptor beta chain came up many times. Its antigen remains unknown. RNA transcripts were the template for amplifying TCR beta CDR3 regions. An initial round of RT-PCR targeting the TCR CDR3 relied on the HTBI primer set. TCRdb re-called the multiplex PCR reads through MiXCR, storing one row per CDR3 protein. The table lists about 160,000 distinct CDR3 sequences, around 8.9% of them singletons, with roughly 23% in the top ten. The entry originates in a study of T cells in Graves' hyperthyroidism and ophthalmopathy. Study-level points and caveats: Researchers report that a 13 V-J model separated ophthalmopathy from stable hyperthyroidism. Most thyroid clonotypes with frequency above 0.001 were detected in blood.

The CDR3 loop spans 15 amino acids. The V and J ends lost 5 bases and 9 bases, in that order; junction bases with no gene match: 12. The germline V gene encodes CDR1 SGHTA and CDR2 FQGTGA. This sequence was found in a woman between 18 and 30 years old with Graves' hyperthyroidism that later progressed to Graves' ophthalmopathy. Sequencing was done on a sample of blood. The chain uses TRBV7-3 and TRBJ2-1, with 8 bases identical to TRBD1. The CDR3 nucleotides are TGTGCCAGCAGCATACAGGGGGGAGGTGTTGGTGAGCAGTTCTTC. This codes for CASSIQGGGVGEQFF.